The 28 T cell receptor beta chains below all came from one sample that was sequenced in a study of blood T cell repertoires in COVID-19. Profiled with immunoSEQ multiplex PCR; TCRdb holds only in-frame clones, not every one. The sample has fewer than 700,000 clones, less than 90% seen once. The sequenced material came from peripheral blood. These receptors all stem from a woman between 50 and 59 years old with COVID-19, enrolled during active disease.

This chain connects TRBV4-1 to TRBJ2-7, with D perhaps TRBD1 (6 bases). The germline V gene encodes CDR1 MGHRA and CDR2 YSYEKL. Trimming removed 1 base at V and 2 bases at J, with 9 bases between. CDR3 length equals 14 residues. The DNA for the CDR3 is TGCGCCAGCAGCCAAGCCAGGGGCCCCTACGAGCAGTACTTC. It codes for CASSQARGPYEQYF.

This chain connects TRBV24-1 to TRBJ2-1; perhaps TRBD2 as D (5 bases). The CDR3 runs 16 residues. V was shortened by 3 bases and J by 3 bases, with 14 bases between the two germline ends. CDR1 and CDR2 (germline): KGHDR, SFDVKD. CDR3 residues: CATSDLGREGYNEQFF. For the CDR3, the DNA is TGTGCCACCAGTGATCTGGGCCGAGAGGGCTACAATGAGCAGTTCTTC.

The chain carries TRBV6-1 and TRBJ2-1; 8 nucleotides line up with TRBD2. J was trimmed by 7 bases and V by 3 bases; bases with no gene match: 11. The CDR3 extends over 16 amino acids. Germline CDR1 and CDR2: MNHNS and SASEGT. CDR3 region: CASSDPSGSTRNEQFF. As DNA, the CDR3 is TGTGCCAGCAGTGACCCGAGCGGGAGCACGCGAAATGAGCAGTTCTTC.

This chain uses TRBV7-9 with TRBJ2-6, with TRBD1 as a possible D gene (5 bases). CDR1 and CDR2 from the germline V gene are SEHNR and FQNEAQ (reference sequence). The CDR3 loop spans 10 amino acids. Trimming stripped 2 bases from V and 17 bases from J, with 7 bases between. The CDR3 protein is CASSLKGLTF. The CDR3 DNA sequence: TGTGCCAGCAGCTTAAAGGGGTTGACTTTC.

The chain carries TRBV5-8 and TRBJ1-5, with TRBD1 identical over 7 bases. Germline V gene lookup returns CDR1 SGHTS and CDR2 YDEGEE. The CDR3 is made up of 16 amino acids. The V and J ends lost 0 bases and 2 bases, in that order; junction bases with no gene match: 5. CDR3: CASSLDRGGGNQPQHF. DNA of the CDR3: TGTGCCAGCAGCTTGGACAGGGGCGGAGGCAATCAGCCCCAGCATTTT. Complete variable domain (other parts from reference TRBV5-8 and TRBJ1-5): EAGVTQSPTHLIKTRGQQATLRCSPISGHTSVYWYQQALGLGLQFLLWYDEGEERNRGNFPPRFSGRQFPNYSSELNVNALELEDSALYLCASSLDRGGGNQPQHFGDGTRLSIL.

This sequence joins TRBV19 and TRBJ2-7; TRBD2 aligns across 7 bases. CDR3 size: 13 residues. The germline V gene encodes CDR1 LNHDA and CDR2 SQIVND (reference sequence). V lost 5 bases, J lost 6 bases, and 7 bases stayed unmatched. In nucleotides, the CDR3 is TGTGCCAGTAGTTTTGGTGGGGAGGGCGAGCAGTACTTC. Its protein product is CASSFGGEGEQYF.

The chain carries TRBV10-3 and TRBJ1-5; no reliable D call. Germline values: CDR1 ENHRY, CDR2 SYGVKD. V was clipped by 3 bases and J by 4 bases, with 10 bases between them. This CDR3 contains 14 residues. As DNA, the CDR3 is TGTGCCATCAGTGACAACTCCCAAAATCAGCCCCAGCATTTT. It is translated as CAISDNSQNQPQHF.

V and J are TRBV18 and TRBJ2-3; 7 nucleotides line up with TRBD2. The CDR3 is made up of 16 amino acids. Per germline, CDR1 KGHSH and CDR2 LQKENI. V was pared by 0 bases and J by 1 base, with 4 bases of the junction left unmatched. The CDR3 sequence: CASSPPVSGGTDTQYF. The CDR3, as DNA: TGTGCCAGCTCACCACCGGTGAGCGGGGGCACAGATACGCAGTATTTT.

About this clone itself: Other nucleotide sequences from this sample produce the same CDR3. The chain recombines TRBV7-3 with TRBJ1-1; D perhaps matches TRBD1 (6 bases). Germline loops: CDR1 SGHTA, CDR2 FQGTGA. This CDR3 spans 13 amino acids. V lost 2 bases and J 4 bases, leaving 8 bases between the germline ends. CDR3 nucleotide sequence: TGTGCCAGCAGCTTACGAGGGGGCACTGAAGCTTTCTTT. It translates to CASSLRGGTEAFF.

The chain employs TRBV19 and TRBJ2-5; TRBD1 matches at 9 bases. Germline CDR1 reads LNHDA; CDR2 reads SQIVND (reference sequence). The junction had 11 bases not matched to a gene; V was cut back by 8 bases and J by 4 bases. This CDR3 is built from 15 residues. The CDR3 DNA follows: TGTGCCAGTCAACGGGACAGGGAAGGTCTAGAGACCCAGTACTTC. It is translated as CASQRDREGLETQYF.

This rearrangement joins TRBV5-1 to TRBJ1-1; weak D call: TRBD1 (5 bases). Germline loops: CDR1 SGHRS, CDR2 YFSETQ. CDR3 length: 16 residues. The V gene lost 0 bases and the J gene lost 0 bases, with 12 bases spanning the gap. The CDR3 bases are TGCGCCAGCAGCTTGGGTGCAGGGAGGTTGAACACTGAAGCTTTCTTT. Translation gives CASSLGAGRLNTEAFF.

This rearrangement joins TRBV10-3 to TRBJ2-7; 7 nucleotides agree with TRBD1. This CDR3 region has 15 residues. Per germline, CDR1 ENHRY and CDR2 SYGVKD. V lost 0 bases and J lost 1; bases outside the gene matches: 3. In DNA, the CDR3 is TGTGCCATCAGTGAGTCTACGGACAGGTCCTACGAGCAGTACTTC. It specifies CAISESTDRSYEQYF.

This rearrangement joins TRBV5-4 to TRBJ2-3; TRBD2 is a possible D gene (5 bases). This CDR3 has 14 residues. CDR1 SGHNT and CDR2 YYREEE come from the germline V gene (reference sequence). The V end lost 3 bases, the J end lost 4 bases, and 12 bases lay between the germline ends. This chain's CDR3 is CASSSGLAADTQYF. CDR3 coding DNA: TGTGCCAGCAGCTCCGGACTGGCGGCAGATACGCAGTATTTT.

The V and J genes are TRBV18 and TRBJ2-5, with 9 bases lining up with TRBD2. The V and J ends lost 2 bases and 5 bases, in that order; junction bases with no gene match: 9. Germline loops: CDR1 KGHSH, CDR2 LQKENI. This CDR3 comprises 16 residues. The CDR3 loop is CASSPSLAGLGETQYF. The CDR3 DNA reads TGTGCCAGCTCACCATCACTAGCGGGCCTTGGGGAGACCCAGTACTTC.

This clone has a count of ten or more. V is TRBV2 and J is TRBJ1-5; a weak D match, TRBD1 (5 bases). With 6 bases removed from V and 6 bases from J, the gap between germline ends came to 18 bases. Germline CDR1 is SNHLY and CDR2 is FYNNEI. The CDR3 contains 15 residues. The CDR3 region has the DNA TGTGCCAGCAGGGGGGGGACGGGAGAGAGTCAGCCCCAGCATTTT. This codes for CASRGGTGESQPQHF. The complete variable domain, with remaining parts taken from reference TRBV2 and TRBJ1-5, reads EPEVTQTPSHQVTQMGQEVILRCVPISNHLYFYWYRQILGQKVEFLVSFYNNEISEKSEIFDDQFSVERPDGSNFTLKIRSTKLEDSAMYFCASRGGTGESQPQHFGDGTRLSIL.

The chain combines TRBV27 with TRBJ2-1, with 8 bases lining up with TRBD1. The CDR3 is 17 residues long. The germline CDR1 and CDR2 sequences are MNHEY and SMNVEV (reference sequence). Trimming at V came to 4 bases and at J to 4 bases, leaving 12 bases not matched to a gene. CDR3 sequence (DNA): TGTGCCAGCAGTTCCTCCTCCCGGGACAGGAGATACAATGAGCAGTTCTTC. Translating it yields CASSSSSRDRRYNEQFF.

The chain is built from TRBV12-5 and TRBJ1-3, with TRBD1 as a possible D gene (5 bases). The CDR3 runs to 13 residues. The V and J ends lost 6 bases and 4 bases respectively, with 10 bases between them. Germline CDR1 reads LGHNT; CDR2 reads FRNRAP. CDR3 coding DNA: TGTGCTAGTGGGGGGGGGATCGGAAACACCATATATTTT. Encoded protein: CASGGGIGNTIYF.

The rearrangement links TRBV6-5 to TRBJ1-5; 7 positions agree with TRBD1. The CDR3 is made up of 14 amino acids. The ends lost 0 bases at V and 5 bases at J; junction bases unmatched: 1. The V gene's germline CDR1 is MNHEY and CDR2 SVGAGI. CDR3 sequence (DNA): TGTGCCAGCAGTTACTCACAGGGGTATCAGCCCCAGCATTTT. Its protein product is CASSYSQGYQPQHF.

The chain has TRBV9 and TRBJ2-1; 10 nucleotides align to TRBD2. From germline, CDR1 is SGDLS and CDR2 YYNGEE. The CDR3 consists of 14 residues. Trimming removed 4 bases from V and 12 bases from J; junction bases left unmatched: 10. Here the CDR3 reads CASSPGLADQTQFF. The CDR3 DNA is TGTGCCAGCAGCCCTGGACTAGCGGACCAAACGCAGTTCTTC. The full variable domain, completed using reference TRBV9 and TRBJ2-1, is DSGVTQTPKHLITATGQRVTLRCSPRSGDLSVYWYQQSLDQGLQFLIQYYNGEERAKGNILERFSAQQFPDLHSELNLSSLELGDSALYFCASSPGLADQTQFFGPGTRLTVL.

The chain is built from TRBV28 and TRBJ1-2; D is uncertain. Germline assignment: CDR1 MDHEN and CDR2 SYDVKM. Trimming stripped 5 bases from V and 8 bases from J, with 6 bases between. CDR3 length equals 10 residues. In DNA, the CDR3 is TGTGCCAGCAGTCACAGAGGCTACACCTTC. Its protein is CASSHRGYTF.

This rearrangement joins TRBV10-2 to TRBJ1-2; tentatively, D is TRBD1 (5 bases). CDR1 is WSHSY and CDR2 is SAAADI in the germline V gene. The CDR3 consists of 13 residues. V was trimmed by 2 bases and J by 14 bases, leaving 18 bases between them. The DNA of the CDR3 is TGCGCCAGCAGTGAGAGTACAGGACATGTTGTAACCTTC. It encodes CASSESTGHVVTF.

CDR3 residues: CATSDPRGGYGYTF. CDR3 DNA: TGTGCCACCAGTGATCCCCGGGGAGGCTATGGCTACACCTTC. The J gene is TRBJ1-2, the V gene TRBV24-1, with D unresolved. The CDR3 is 14 amino acids. Germline values: CDR1 KGHDR, CDR2 SFDVKD. V was pared by 3 bases and J by 4 bases, with 11 bases between.

The chain uses TRBV12-3 or TRBV12-4 and TRBJ1-1; perhaps TRBD1 as D (6 bases). The CDR3 consists of 13 residues. Trimming pared 5 bases from V and 11 bases from J, leaving 18 bases between. The CDR3 spells CASSLQGNLGAFF. Here the CDR3 DNA reads TGTGCCAGCAGTCTACAGGGAAACCTCGGCGCTTTCTTT.

The rearrangement joins TRBV25-1 to TRBJ1-1; 9 nucleotides line up with TRBD1. Germline CDR1 is MGHDK and CDR2 is SYGVNS. V was clipped by 4 bases and J by 9 bases; unmatched bases: 6. This CDR3 is 13 amino acids long. Here the CDR3 DNA reads TGTGCCAGCAGTGGGACAGGGGCCCCCCAAGCTTTCTTT. Its translation: CASSGTGAPQAFF. Combining the CDR3 with reference TRBV25-1 and TRBJ1-1 gives the whole variable domain EADIYQTPRYLVIGTGKKITLECSQTMGHDKMYWYQQDPGMELHLIHYSYGVNSTEKGDLSSESTVSRIRTEHFPLTLESARPSHTSQYLCASSGTGAPQAFFGQGTRLTVV.

This chain links TRBV4-1 with TRBJ2-7; 8 nucleotides line up with TRBD1. Unmatched junction bases numbered 3, after V lost 3 bases and J lost 2 bases. The CDR3 is 14 amino acids. The germline V gene encodes CDR1 MGHRA and CDR2 YSYEKL. DNA for the CDR3: TGCGCCAGCAGCCAGCAGGGACAGGCCTACGAGCAGTACTTC. The encoded protein is CASSQQGQAYEQYF.

This clone was picked up one time. The V and J genes are TRBV6-2 or TRBV6-3 and TRBJ1-2; D remains ambiguous. V was pared by 0 bases and J by 5 bases, with 10 bases between. CDR3 size: 14 residues. CDR1 MNHEY and CDR2 SVGEGT come from the germline V gene. CDR3 DNA: TGTGCCAGCAGTTACTCGATAGGAGGTTATGGCTACACCTTC. Its translation is CASSYSIGGYGYTF.

The chain is built from TRBV5-3 and TRBJ1-4; D may be TRBD1 (5 bases). TRBV5-3 is known as an ORF, though its function is uncertain. V lost 3 bases to trimming and J lost 0 bases, with 18 bases between them. This CDR3 comprises 18 residues. CDR3 DNA: TGTGCCAGAAGCTATAGTGGGGATCAGGGCGCAACTAATGAAAAACTGTTTTTT. Protein: CARSYSGDQGATNEKLFF.

The rearrangement uses TRBV6-2 or TRBV6-3 and TRBJ1-2; no definite D call. Germline values: CDR1 MNHEY, CDR2 SVGEGT. V lost 4 bases, J lost 0 bases, and 9 bases lay in between. CDR3 length: 14 residues. CDR3 loop: CASSSPGANYGYTF. CDR3 DNA sequence: TGTGCCAGCAGTTCCCCGGGAGCTAACTATGGCTACACCTTC.